A single TCR beta chain is shown here with its context. Original analysis: It was from reference gene primer amplification that nucleated cell counts were estimated. Data came from immunoSEQ multiplex PCR; TCRdb stores just in-frame clones and leaves some out. For V, J and clone size, that table is used; D and trimming come from the DNA. This repertoire shows about 140,000 clones, just over 85% found once; its top ten account for 1.5% to 1.7%. These data are taken from a study of blood T cell repertoires in COVID-19. The wider study: The origin of the acute and convalescent COVID-19 samples was the United States, Italy and Spain. PBMCs, B-cell-depleted T cells, or T cells were the source of the cDNA or gDNA that made up the material.

With 1 base removed from V and 2 bases from J, the gap between germline ends came to 14 bases. Germline lookup yields CDR1 SGHTA and CDR2 FQGTGA. This CDR3 has 16 amino acids. The chain couples TRBV7-3 to TRBJ1-1; D is perhaps TRBD1 (6 bases). The clonotype was recovered from a woman aged 55-69 years with acute or convalescent COVID-19. Sequencing input: peripheral blood. CDR3 nucleotides: TGTGCCAGCAGCTTAAGTGTGCGGGGGGGCAACACTGAAGCTTTCTTT. This encodes CASSLSVRGGNTEAFF.